These 9 T cell receptor beta chains originate from one sample sequenced in a study of T cells after yellow fever vaccination. TCRdb analysed the 5' RACE reads with MiXCR anew, one entry per CDR3 protein. The sample shows hundreds of thousands of distinct CDR3 sequences, 15% to 20% of them seen only once. Here the sequenced sample was PBMCs, taken before the yellow fever booster vaccination. Receptor source: a young man who received the YFV17D yellow fever vaccine.

This sequence joins TRBV6-6 and TRBJ2-3, with TRBD2 matching over 10 bases. Germline CDR1 MNHNY, CDR2 SVGAGI (reference sequence). V dropped 0 bases and J dropped 1; count of bases not matched to a gene: 13. This CDR3 has 20 amino acids. The CDR3 spells CASSYSGYSGGAPGTDTQYF. CDR3 sequence (DNA): TGTGCCAGCAGTTACTCGGGGTACAGCGGGGGGGCTCCCGGCACAGATACGCAGTATTTT.

The chain carries TRBV7-9 and TRBJ2-7; D is perhaps TRBD1 or TRBD2 (5 bases each). CDR1 and CDR2 (germline): SEHNR, FQNEAQ (reference sequence). Trimming took 5 bases from V and 4 from J, leaving 21 bases between them. CDR3 length: 16 residues. The DNA for the CDR3 is TGTGCCAGCAGCCCTAGGGACCGCGTAGTGGAATACGAGCAGTACTTC. Translated: CASSPRDRVVEYEQYF.

This chain joins TRBV3-1 and TRBJ1-4, with a possible D match to TRBD1 (5 bases). Germline CDR1 is LGHDT and CDR2 is YNNKEL (reference sequence). V gave up 3 bases and J gave up 16 bases, with 12 bases separating them. This CDR3 region has 11 residues. The DNA of the CDR3 is TGTGCCAGCAGCCAGGGGGGTCGAGAGTTTTTT. Translating it yields CASSQGGREFF.

The V and J genes are TRBV7-6 and TRBJ2-3; possibly TRBD1 or TRBD2 for D (5 bases each). The CDR3 length is 14 residues. Trimming removed 1 base at V and 5 bases at J, with 10 bases between. The germline V gene has CDR1 SGHVS and CDR2 FNYEAQ. CDR3 residues: CASSLGREIDTQYF. The CDR3 DNA follows: TGTGCCAGCAGCTTAGGCAGGGAGATAGATACGCAGTATTTT.

CDR3 sequence reads: CASSFETSYGYTF. The CDR3 DNA is TGTGCCAGCAGTTTTGAAACATCCTATGGCTACACCTTC. The rearrangement joins TRBV12-3 or TRBV12-4 to TRBJ1-2; D is undetermined. The CDR3 consists of 13 residues. Trimming left V 3 bases short and J 4 bases short, with 9 bases between.

This clonotype was found many times. The chain has TRBV12-3 or TRBV12-4 and TRBJ2-2; D call uncertain. V was clipped by 7 bases and J by 6 bases, with 12 bases between them. The CDR3 spans 13 residues. The CDR3 loop is CASTGRGAGELFF. The CDR3, as DNA: TGTGCCAGCACCGGGCGTGGTGCCGGGGAGCTGTTTTTT.

The rearrangement uses TRBV7-2 and TRBJ1-1; the match to TRBD1 covers 8 bases. Germline CDR1 and CDR2: SGHTA and FQGNSA. This CDR3 spans 15 amino acids. The V and J ends lost 5 bases and 5 bases, in that order; junction bases with no gene match: 10. The CDR3: CASSGWTGQLTEAFF. CDR3 DNA: TGTGCCAGCAGCGGGTGGACAGGGCAGCTTACTGAAGCTTTCTTT.

V gene TRBV4-2 combines with J gene TRBJ1-2; D may be TRBD1 (5 bases). Trimming removed 0 bases from V and 7 bases from J, with 12 bases in between. The CDR3 is 14 amino acids. CDR1 is LGHNA, CDR2 YNFKEQ, per germline. The CDR3 sequence: CASSQEGRDSGYTF. The CDR3 DNA reads as TGTGCCAGCAGCCAAGAGGGCAGGGACTCTGGCTACACCTTC.

This clonotype was found a few times. The rearrangement uses TRBV2 and TRBJ2-7; D assignment may be TRBD1 or TRBD2 (5 bases each). The CDR3 consists of 19 residues. Germline V gene data show CDR1 as SNHLY and CDR2 as FYNNEI. V lost 3 bases and J lost 3, with 27 bases in between. The CDR3 DNA reads TGTGCCAGCAGTGATCCAGCCGGGGCAGGGTTTTCCCCTAGCTACGAGCAGTACTTC. It yields the protein CASSDPAGAGFSPSYEQYF.